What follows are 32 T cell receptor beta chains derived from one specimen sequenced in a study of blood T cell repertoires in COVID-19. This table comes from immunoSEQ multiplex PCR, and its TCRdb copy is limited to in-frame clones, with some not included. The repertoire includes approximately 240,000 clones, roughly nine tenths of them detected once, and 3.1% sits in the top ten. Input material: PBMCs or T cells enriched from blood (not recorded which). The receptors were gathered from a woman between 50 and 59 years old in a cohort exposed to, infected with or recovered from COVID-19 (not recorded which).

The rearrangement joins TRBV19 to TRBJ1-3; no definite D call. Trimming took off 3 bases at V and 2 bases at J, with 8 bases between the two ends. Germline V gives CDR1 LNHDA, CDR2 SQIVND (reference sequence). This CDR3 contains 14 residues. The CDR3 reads CASSIPGTGNTIYF. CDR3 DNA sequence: TGTGCCAGTAGTATCCCCGGGACTGGAAACACCATATATTTT.

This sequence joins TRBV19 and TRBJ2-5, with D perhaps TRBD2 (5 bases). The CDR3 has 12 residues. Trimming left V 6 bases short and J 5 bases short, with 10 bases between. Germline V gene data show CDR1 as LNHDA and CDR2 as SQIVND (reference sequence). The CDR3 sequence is CASRQSGETQYF. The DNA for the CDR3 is TGTGCCAGTAGACAGTCGGGGGAGACCCAGTACTTC.

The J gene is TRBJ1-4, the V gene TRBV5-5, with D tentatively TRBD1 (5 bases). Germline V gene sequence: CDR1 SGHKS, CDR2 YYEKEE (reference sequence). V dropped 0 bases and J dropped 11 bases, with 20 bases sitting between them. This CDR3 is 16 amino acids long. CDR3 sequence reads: CASSLGGADLGAKLFF. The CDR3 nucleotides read TGTGCCAGCAGCTTGGGGGGCGCAGACTTAGGCGCCAAACTGTTTTTT.

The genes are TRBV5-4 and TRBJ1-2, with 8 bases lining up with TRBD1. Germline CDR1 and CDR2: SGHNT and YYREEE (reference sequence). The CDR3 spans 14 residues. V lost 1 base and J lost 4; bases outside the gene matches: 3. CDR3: CASSLPGGGYGYTF. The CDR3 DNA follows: TGTGCCAGCAGCTTGCCAGGGGGCGGCTATGGCTACACCTTC. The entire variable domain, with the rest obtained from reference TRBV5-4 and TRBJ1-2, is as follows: ETGVTQSPTHLIKTRGQQVTLRCSSQSGHNTVSWYQQALGQGPQFIFQYYREEENGRGNFPPRFSGLQFPNYSSELNVNALELDDSALYLCASSLPGGGYGYTFGSGTRLTVV.

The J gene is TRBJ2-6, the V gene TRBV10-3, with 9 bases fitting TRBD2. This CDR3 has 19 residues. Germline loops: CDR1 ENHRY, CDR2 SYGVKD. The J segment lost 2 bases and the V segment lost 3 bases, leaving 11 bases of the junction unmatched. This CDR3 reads CAISDGGRGRVPGANVLTF. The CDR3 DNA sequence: TGTGCCATCAGTGACGGCGGGAGGGGGCGCGTACCTGGGGCCAACGTCCTGACTTTC.

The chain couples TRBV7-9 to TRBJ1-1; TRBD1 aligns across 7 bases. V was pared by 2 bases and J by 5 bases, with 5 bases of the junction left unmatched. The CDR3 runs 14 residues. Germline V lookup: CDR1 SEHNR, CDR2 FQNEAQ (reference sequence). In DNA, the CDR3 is TGTGCCAGCAGCTTAAATAGGGGGCAGACTGAAGCTTTCTTT. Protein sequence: CASSLNRGQTEAFF.

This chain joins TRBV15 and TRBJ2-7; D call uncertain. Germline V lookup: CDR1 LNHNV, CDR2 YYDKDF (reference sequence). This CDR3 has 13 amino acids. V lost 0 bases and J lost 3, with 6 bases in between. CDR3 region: CATSRDKLYEQYF. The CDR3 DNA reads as TGTGCCACCAGCAGAGATAAGCTCTACGAGCAGTACTTC.

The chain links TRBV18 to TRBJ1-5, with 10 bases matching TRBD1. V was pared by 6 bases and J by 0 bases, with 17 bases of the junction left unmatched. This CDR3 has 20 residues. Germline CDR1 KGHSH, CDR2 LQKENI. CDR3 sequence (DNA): TGTGCCAGCTCCCTTAACGCCCCGGGACAGGGGAGAAGTAGCAATCAGCCCCAGCATTTT. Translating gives CASSLNAPGQGRSSNQPQHF.

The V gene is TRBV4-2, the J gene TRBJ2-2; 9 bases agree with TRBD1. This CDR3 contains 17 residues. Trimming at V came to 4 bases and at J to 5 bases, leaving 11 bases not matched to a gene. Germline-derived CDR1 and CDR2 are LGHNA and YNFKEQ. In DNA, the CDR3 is TGTGCCAGCAGCCGGGCTAAAACAGGGGGCATGACCGGGGAGCTGTTTTTT. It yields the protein CASSRAKTGGMTGELFF.

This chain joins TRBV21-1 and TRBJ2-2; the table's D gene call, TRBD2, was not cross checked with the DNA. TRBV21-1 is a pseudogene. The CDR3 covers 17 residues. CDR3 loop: CASSKLRRRMNTGELFF. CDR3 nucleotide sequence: TGTGCCAGCAGCAAATTACGGCGGAGGATGAACACCGGGGAGCTGTTTTTT.

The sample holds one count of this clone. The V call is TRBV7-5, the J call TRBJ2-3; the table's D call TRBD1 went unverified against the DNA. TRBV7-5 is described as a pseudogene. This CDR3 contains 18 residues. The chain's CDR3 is CARSLAFRDRVFTDTQYF. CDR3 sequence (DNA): TGTGCCAGAAGCTTAGCATTTCGGGACAGGGTGTTTACAGATACGCAGTATTTT.

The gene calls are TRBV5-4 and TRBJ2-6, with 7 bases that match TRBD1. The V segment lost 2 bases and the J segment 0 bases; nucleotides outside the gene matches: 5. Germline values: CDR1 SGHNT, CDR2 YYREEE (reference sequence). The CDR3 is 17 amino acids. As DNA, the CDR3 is TGTGCCAGCAGCTTCAGGACAGGAGACTCTGGGGCCAACGTCCTGACTTTC. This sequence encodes CASSFRTGDSGANVLTF.

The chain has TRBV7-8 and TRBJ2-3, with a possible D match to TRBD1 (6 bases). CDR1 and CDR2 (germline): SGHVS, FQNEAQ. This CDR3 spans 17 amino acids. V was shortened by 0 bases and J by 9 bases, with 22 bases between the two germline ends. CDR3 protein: CASSLALWSPGQKTQYF. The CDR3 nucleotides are TGTGCCAGCAGCTTAGCGTTATGGTCTCCCGGACAGAAGACGCAGTATTTT.

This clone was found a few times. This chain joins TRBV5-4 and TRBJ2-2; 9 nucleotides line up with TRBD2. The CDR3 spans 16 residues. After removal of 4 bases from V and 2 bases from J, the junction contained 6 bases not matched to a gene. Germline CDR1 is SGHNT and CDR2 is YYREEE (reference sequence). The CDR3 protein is CASSRSGGSNTGELFF. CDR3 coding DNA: TGTGCCAGCAGCCGGAGCGGGGGGTCCAACACCGGGGAGCTGTTTTTT.

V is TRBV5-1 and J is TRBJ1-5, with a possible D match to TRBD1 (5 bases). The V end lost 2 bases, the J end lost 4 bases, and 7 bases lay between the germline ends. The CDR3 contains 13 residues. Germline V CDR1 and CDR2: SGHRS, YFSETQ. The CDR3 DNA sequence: TGCGCCAGCAGCTTAGGGGTAAATCAGCCCCAGCATTTT. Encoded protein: CASSLGVNQPQHF.

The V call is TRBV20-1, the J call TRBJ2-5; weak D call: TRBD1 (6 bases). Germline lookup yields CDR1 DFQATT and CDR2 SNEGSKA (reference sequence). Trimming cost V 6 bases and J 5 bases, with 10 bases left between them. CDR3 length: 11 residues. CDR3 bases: TGCAGTGCGGGGACATGGGAGACCCAGTACTTC. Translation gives CSAGTWETQYF.

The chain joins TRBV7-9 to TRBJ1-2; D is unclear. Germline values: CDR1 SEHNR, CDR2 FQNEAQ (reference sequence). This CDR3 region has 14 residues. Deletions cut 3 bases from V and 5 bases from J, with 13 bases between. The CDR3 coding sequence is TGTGCCAGCAGCTTCGGAGAGACGGATTATGGCTACACCTTC. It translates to CASSFGETDYGYTF.

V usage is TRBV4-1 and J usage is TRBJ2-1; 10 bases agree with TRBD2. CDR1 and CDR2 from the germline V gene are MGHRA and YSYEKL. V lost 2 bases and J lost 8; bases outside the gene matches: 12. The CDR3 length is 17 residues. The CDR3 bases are TGCGCCAGCAGCCAACGTCAGCAACCTAGCGGGGGCGATGAGCAGTTCTTC. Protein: CASSQRQQPSGGDEQFF.

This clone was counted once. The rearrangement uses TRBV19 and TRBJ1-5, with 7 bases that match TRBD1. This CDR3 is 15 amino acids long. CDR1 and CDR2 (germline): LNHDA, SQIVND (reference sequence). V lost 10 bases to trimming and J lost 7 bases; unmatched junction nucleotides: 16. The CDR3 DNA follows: TGTGCCACCCAAATGACAGGGAGTTCCCTCCAGCCCCAGCATTTT. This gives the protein CATQMTGSSLQPQHF.

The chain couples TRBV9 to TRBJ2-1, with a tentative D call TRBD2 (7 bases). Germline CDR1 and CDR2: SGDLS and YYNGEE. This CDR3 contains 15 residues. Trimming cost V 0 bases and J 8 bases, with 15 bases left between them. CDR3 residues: CASSVAGGRVDEQFF. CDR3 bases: TGTGCCAGCAGCGTAGCCGGGGGGCGGGTGGATGAGCAGTTCTTC. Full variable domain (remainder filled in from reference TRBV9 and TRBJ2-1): DSGVTQTPKHLITATGQRVTLRCSPRSGDLSVYWYQQSLDQGLQFLIQYYNGEERAKGNILERFSAQQFPDLHSELNLSSLELGDSALYFCASSVAGGRVDEQFFGPGTRLTVL.

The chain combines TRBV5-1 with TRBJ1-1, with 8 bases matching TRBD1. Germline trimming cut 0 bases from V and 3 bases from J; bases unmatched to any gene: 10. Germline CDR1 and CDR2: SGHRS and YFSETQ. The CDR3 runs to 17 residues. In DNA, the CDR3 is TGCGCCAGCAGCTTGGGGACAGGGCGAGGTGGGGACACTGAAGCTTTCTTT. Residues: CASSLGTGRGGDTEAFF.

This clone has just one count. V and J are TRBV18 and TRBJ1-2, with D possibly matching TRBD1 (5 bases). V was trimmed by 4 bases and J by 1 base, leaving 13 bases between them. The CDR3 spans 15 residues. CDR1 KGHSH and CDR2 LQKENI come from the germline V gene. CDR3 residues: CASSQETEVNYGYTF. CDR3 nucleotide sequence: TGTGCCAGCTCACAAGAGACAGAGGTTAACTATGGCTACACCTTC. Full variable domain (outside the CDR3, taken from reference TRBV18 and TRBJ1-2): NAGVMQNPRHLVRRRGQEARLRCSPMKGHSHVYWYRQLPEEGLKFMVYLQKENIIDESGMPKERFSAEFPKEGPSILRIQQVVRGDSAAYFCASSQETEVNYGYTFGSGTRLTVV.

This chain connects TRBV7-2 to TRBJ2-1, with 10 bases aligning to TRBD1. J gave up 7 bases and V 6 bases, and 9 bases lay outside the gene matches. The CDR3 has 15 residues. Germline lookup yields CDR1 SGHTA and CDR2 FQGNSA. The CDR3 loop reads CASSYRDRGRNEQFF. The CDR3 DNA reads TGTGCCAGCAGTTACCGGGACAGGGGTCGAAATGAGCAGTTCTTC.

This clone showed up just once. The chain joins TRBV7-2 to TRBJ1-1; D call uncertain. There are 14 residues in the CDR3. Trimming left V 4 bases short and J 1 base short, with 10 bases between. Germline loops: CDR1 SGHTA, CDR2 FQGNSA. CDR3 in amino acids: CASSSRASNTEAFF. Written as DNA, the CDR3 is TGTGCCAGCAGCTCGCGCGCTTCGAACACTGAAGCTTTCTTT.

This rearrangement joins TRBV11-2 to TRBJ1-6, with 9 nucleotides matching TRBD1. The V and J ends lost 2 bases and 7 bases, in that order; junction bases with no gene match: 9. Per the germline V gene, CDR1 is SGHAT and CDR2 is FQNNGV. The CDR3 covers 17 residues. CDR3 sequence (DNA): TGTGCCAGCAGCTTAAGGGTCGGCGGGACAGGGAATTCACCCCTCCACTTT. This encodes CASSLRVGGTGNSPLHF.

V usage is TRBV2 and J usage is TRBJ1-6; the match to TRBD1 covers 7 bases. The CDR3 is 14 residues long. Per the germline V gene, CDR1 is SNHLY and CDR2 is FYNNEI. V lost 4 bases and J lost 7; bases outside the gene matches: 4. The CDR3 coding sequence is TGTGCCAGCAGTGGAGACAGGGACAATTCACCCCTCCACTTT. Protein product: CASSGDRDNSPLHF.

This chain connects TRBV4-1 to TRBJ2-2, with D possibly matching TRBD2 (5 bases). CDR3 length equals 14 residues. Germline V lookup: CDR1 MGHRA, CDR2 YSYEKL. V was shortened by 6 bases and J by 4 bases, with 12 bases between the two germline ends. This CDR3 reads CASRTGELTGELFF. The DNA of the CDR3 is TGCGCCAGCAGAACCGGGGAACTCACCGGGGAGCTGTTTTTT.

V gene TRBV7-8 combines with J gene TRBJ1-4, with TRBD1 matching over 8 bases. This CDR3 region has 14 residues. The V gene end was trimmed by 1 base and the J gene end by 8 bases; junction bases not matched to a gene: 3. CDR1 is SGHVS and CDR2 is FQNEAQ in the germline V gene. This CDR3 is CASSLGQGREKLFF. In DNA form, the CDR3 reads TGTGCCAGCAGCTTAGGACAGGGGAGGGAAAAACTGTTTTTT.

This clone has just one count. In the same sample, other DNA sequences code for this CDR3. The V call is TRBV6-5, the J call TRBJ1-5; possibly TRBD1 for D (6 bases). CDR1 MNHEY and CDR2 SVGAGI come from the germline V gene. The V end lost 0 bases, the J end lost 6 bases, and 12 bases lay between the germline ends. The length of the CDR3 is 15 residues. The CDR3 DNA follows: TGTGCCAGCAGTTACTCTGGGCAGGGGAGTCAGCCCCAGCATTTT. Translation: CASSYSGQGSQPQHF.

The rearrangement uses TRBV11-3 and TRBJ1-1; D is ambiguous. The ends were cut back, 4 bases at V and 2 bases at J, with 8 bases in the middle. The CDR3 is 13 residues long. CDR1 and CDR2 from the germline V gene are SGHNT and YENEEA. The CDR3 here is CASSWQSNTEAFF. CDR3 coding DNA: TGTGCCAGCAGCTGGCAGTCTAACACTGAAGCTTTCTTT.

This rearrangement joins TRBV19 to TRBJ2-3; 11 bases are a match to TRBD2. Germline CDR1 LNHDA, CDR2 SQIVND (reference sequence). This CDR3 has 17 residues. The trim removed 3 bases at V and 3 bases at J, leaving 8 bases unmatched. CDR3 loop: CASSMGSGGVSTDTQYF. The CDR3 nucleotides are TGTGCCAGTAGTATGGGTAGCGGGGGGGTTTCGACAGATACGCAGTATTTT.

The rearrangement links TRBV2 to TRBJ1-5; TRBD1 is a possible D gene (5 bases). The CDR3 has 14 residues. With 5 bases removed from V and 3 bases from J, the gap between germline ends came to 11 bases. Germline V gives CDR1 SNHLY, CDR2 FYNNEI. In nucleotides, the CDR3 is TGTGCCAGCAGTAGGGCAGGGTCCAATCAGCCCCAGCATTTT. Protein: CASSRAGSNQPQHF.